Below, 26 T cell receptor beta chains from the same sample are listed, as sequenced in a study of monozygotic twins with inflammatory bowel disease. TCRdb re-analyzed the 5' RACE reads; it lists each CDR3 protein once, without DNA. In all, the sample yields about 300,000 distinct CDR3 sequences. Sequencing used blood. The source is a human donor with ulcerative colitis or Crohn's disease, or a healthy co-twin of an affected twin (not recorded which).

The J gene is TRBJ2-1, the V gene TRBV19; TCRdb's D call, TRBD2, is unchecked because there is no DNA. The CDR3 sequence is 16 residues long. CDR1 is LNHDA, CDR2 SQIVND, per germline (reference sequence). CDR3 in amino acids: CASSMIRAGAYNEQFF. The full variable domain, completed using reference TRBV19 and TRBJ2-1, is DGGITQSPKYLFRKEGQNVTLSCEQNLNHDAMYWYRQDPGQGLRLIYYSQIVNDFQKGDIAEGYSVSREKKESFPLTVTSAQKNPTAFYLCASSMIRAGAYNEQFFGPGTRLTVL.

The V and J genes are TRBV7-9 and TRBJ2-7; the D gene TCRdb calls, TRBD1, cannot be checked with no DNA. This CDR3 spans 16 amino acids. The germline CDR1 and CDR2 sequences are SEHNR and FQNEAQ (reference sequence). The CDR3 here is CASSLVLSGTGVEQYF.

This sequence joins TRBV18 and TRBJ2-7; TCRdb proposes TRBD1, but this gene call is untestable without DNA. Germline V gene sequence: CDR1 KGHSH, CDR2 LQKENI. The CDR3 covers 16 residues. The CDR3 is CASSRTSGTGTYEQYF. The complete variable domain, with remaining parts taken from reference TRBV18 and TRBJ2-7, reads NAGVMQNPRHLVRRRGQEARLRCSPMKGHSHVYWYRQLPEEGLKFMVYLQKENIIDESGMPKERFSAEFPKEGPSILRIQQVVRGDSAAYFCASSRTSGTGTYEQYFGPGTRLTVT.

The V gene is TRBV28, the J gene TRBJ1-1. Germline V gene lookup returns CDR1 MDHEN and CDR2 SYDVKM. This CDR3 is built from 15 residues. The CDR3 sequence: CASSPEVEGNTEAFF.

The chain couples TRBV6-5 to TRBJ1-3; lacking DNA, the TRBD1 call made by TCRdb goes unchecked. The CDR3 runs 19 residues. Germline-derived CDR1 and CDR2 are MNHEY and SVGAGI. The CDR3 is CASSYLHTGWKGSGNTIYF.

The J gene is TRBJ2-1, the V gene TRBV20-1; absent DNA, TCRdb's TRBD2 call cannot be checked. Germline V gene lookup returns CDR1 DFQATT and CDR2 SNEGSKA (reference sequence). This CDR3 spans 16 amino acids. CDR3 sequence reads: CSARGLAGARVNEQFF.

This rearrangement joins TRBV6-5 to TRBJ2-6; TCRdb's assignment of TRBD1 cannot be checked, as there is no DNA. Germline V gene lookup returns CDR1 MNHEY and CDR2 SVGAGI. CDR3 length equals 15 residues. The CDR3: CASSYKGHGANVLTF.

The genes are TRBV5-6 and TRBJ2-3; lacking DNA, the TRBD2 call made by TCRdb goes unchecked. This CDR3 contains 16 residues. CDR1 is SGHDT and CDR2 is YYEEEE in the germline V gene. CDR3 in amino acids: CASSLGLAGMTDTQYF.

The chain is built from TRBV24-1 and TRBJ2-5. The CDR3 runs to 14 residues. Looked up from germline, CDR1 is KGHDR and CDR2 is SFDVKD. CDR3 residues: CATSRSASQETQYF.

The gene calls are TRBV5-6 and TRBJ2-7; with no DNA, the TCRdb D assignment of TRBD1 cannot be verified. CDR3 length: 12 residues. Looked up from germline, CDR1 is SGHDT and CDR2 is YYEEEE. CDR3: CASSFDSYEQYF.

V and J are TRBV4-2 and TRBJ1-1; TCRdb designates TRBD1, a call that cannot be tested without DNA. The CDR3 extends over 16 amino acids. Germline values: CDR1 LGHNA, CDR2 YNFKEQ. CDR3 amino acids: CASSQESTGGNTEAFF.

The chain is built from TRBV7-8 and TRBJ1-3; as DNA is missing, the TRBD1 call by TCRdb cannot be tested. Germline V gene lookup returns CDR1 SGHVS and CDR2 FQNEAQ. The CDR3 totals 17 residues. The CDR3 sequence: CASRAAGQGLSGNTIYF. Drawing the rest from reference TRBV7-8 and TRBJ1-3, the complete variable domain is GAGVSQSPRYKVAKRGQDVALRCDPISGHVSLFWYQQALGQGPEFLTYFQNEAQLDKSGLPSDRFFAERPEGSVSTLKIQRTQQEDSAVYLCASRAAGQGLSGNTIYFGEGSWLTVV.

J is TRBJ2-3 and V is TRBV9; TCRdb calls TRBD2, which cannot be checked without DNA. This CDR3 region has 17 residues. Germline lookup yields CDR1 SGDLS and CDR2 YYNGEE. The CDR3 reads CASSVDGVASGADTQYF.

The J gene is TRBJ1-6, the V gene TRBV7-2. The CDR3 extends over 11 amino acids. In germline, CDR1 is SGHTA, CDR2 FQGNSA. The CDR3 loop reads CASSLYSTLHF.

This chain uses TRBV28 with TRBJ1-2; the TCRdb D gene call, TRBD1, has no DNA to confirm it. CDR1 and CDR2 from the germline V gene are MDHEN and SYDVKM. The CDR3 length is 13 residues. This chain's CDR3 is CASSSGPRYGYTF.

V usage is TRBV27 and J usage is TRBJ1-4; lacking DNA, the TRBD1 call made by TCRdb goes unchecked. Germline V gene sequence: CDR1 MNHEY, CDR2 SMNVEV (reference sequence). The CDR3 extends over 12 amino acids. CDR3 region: CASSLLGQELFF. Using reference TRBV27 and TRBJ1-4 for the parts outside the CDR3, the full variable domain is EAQVTQNPRYLITVTGKKLTVTCSQNMNHEYMSWYRQDPGLGLRQIYYSMNVEVTDKGDVPEGYKVSRKEKRNFPLILESPSPNQTSLYFCASSLLGQELFFGSGTQLSVL.

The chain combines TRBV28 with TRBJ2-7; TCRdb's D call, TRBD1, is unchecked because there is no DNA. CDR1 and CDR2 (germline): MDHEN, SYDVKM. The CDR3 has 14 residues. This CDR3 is CASSLRGISYEQYF.

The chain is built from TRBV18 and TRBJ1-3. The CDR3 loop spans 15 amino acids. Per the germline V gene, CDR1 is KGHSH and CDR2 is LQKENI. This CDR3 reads CASSPGGQTGNTIYF.

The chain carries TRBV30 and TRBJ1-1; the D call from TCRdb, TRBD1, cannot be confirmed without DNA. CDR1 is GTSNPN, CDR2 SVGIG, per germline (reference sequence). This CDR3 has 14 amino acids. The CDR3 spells CAWGRETAGTEAFF.

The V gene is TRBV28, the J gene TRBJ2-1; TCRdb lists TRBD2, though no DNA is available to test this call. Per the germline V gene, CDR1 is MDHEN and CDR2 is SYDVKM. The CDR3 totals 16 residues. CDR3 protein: CASRTSGRNNYNEQFF.

The CDR3 region is CSARGPLTPDTQYF. The rearrangement links TRBV20-1 to TRBJ2-3; TCRdb outputs TRBD1, but without DNA this stays unchecked. CDR3 size: 14 residues. Germline CDR1 and CDR2: DFQATT and SNEGSKA (reference sequence).

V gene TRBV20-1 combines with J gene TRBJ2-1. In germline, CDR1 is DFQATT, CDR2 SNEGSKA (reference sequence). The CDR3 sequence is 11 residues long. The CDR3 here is CSAIEVGEQFF.

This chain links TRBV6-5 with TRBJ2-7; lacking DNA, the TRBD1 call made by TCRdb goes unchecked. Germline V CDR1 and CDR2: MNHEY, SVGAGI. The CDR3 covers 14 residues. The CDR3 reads CASSYRDRDREQYF.

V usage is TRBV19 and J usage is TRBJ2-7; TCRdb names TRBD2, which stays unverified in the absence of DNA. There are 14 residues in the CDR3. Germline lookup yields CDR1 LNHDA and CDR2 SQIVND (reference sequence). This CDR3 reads CASTRAAGAYEQYF.

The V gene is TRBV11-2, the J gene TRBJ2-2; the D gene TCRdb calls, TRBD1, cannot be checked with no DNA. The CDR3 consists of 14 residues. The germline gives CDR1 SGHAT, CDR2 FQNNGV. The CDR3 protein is CASSLDQGTGELFF.

This chain's CDR3 is CASSRRTAGGELFF. The chain recombines TRBV4-3 with TRBJ2-2. Germline-derived CDR1 and CDR2 are LGHNA and YSLEER. The CDR3 length is 14 residues.